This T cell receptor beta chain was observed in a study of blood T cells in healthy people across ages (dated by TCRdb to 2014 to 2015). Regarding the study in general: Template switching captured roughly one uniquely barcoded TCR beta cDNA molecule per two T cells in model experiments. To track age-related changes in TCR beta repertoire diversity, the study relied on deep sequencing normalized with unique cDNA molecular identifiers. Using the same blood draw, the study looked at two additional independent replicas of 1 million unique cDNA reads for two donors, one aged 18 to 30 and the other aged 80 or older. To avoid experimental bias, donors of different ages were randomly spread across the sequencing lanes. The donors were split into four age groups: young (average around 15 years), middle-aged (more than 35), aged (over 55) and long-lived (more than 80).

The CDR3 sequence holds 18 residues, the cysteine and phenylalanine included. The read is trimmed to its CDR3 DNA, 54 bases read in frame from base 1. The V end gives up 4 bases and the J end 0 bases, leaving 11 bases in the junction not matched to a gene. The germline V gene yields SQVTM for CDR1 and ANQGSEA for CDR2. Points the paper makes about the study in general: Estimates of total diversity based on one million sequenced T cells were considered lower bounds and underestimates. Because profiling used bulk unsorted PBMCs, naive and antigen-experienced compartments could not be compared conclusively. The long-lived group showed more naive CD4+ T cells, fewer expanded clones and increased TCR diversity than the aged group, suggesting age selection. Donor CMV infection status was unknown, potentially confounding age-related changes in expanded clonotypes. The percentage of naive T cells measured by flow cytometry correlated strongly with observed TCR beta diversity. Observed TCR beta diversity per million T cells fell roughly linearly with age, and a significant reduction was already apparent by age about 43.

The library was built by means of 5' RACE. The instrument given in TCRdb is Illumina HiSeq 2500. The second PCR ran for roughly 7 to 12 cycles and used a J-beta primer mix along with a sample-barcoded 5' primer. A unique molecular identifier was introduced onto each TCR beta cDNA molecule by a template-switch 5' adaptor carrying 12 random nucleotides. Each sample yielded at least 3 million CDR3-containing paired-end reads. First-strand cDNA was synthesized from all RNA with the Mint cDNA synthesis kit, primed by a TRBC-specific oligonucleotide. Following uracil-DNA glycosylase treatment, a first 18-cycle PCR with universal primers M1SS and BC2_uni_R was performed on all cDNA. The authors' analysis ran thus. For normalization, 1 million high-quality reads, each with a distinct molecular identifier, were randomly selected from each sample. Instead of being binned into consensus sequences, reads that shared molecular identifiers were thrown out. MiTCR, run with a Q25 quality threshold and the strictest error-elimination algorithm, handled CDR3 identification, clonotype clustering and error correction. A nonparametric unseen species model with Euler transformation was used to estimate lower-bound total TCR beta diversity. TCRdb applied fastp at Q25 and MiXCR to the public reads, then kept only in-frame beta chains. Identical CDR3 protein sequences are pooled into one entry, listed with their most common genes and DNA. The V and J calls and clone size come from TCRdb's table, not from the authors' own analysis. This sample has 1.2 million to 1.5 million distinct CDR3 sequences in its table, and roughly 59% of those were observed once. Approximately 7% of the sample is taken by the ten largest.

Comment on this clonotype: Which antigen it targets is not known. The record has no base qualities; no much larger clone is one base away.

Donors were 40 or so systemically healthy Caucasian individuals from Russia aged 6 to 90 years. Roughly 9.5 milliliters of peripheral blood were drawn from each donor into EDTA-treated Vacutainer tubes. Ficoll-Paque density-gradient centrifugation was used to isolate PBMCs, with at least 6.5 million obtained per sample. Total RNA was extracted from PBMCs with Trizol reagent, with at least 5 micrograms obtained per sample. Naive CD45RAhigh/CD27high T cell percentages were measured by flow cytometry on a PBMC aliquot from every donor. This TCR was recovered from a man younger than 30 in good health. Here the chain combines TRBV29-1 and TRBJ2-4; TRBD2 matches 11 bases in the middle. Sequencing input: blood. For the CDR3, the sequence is CSVGAGTSGHLAKNIQYF. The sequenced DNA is TGCAGCGTTGGGGCCGGGACTAGCGGACACCTAGCCAAAAACATTCAGTACTTC.